The clone carrying this T cell receptor beta chain was seen more than once but under ten times. The source of the sample is a study of blood T cell repertoires in COVID-19. On the study more broadly: Samples came from the United States, Italy and Spain, spanning acute and convalescent COVID-19.

Assay used: immunoSEQ multiplex PCR; TCRdb lists only in-frame clones, some missing. The table has over 130,000 clones, about 77% seen once. Germline-derived CDR1 and CDR2 are SGHNT and YYREEE (reference sequence). This CDR3 has 15 residues. Losses at the gene ends were 4 bases for V and 2 bases for J; bases not matched to a gene: 8. Sequenced sample: peripheral blood. V is TRBV5-4 and J is TRBJ2-5; 7 bases align to TRBD1. The source is a woman in her forties or fifties with active or convalescent COVID-19. The DNA of the CDR3 is TGTGCCAGCAGCCCGGATTGGGGACAGCAAGAGACCCAGTACTTC. This sequence encodes CASSPDWGQQETQYF.